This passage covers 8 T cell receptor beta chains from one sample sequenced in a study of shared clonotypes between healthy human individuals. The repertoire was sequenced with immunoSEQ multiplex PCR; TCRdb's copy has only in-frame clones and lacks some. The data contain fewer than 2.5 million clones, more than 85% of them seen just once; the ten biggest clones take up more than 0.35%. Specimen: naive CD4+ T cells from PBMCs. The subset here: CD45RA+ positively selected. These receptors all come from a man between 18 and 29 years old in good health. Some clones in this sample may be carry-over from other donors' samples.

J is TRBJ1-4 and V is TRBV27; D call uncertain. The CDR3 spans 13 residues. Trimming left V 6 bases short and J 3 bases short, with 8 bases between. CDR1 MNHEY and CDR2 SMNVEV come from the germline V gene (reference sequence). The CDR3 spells CASRRPPNEKLFF. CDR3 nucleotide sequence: TGTGCCAGCAGACGCCCTCCTAATGAAAAACTGTTTTTT.

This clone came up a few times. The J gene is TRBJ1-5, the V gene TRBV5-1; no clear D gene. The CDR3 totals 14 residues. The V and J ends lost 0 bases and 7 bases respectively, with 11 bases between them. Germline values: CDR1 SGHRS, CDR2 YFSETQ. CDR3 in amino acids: CASSLVMGGQPQHF. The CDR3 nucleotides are TGCGCCAGCAGCTTGGTCATGGGCGGGCAGCCCCAGCATTTT.

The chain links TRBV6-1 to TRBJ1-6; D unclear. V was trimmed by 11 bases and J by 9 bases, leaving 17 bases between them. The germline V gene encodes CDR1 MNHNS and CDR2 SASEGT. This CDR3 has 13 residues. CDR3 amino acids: CAGLVNMGSPLHF. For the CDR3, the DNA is TGTGCCGGACTTGTAAATATGGGTTCACCCCTCCACTTT.

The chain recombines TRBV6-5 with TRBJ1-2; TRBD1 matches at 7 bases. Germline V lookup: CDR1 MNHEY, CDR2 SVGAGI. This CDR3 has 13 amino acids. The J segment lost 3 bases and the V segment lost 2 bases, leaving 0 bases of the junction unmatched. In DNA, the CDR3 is TGTGCCAGCAGTTACCAGGGGGACTATGGCTACACCTTC. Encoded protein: CASSYQGDYGYTF.

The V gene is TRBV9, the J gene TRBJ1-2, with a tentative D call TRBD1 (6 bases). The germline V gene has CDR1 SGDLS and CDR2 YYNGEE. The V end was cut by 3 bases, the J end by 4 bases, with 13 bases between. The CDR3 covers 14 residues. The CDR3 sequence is CASSATGTTYGYTF. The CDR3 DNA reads TGTGCCAGCAGCGCAACCGGGACAACCTATGGCTACACCTTC.

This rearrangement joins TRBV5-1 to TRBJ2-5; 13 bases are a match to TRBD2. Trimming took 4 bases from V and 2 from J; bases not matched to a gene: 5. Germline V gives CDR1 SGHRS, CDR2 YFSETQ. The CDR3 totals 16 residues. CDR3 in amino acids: CASSRGLAGIQETQYF. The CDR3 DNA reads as TGCGCCAGCAGCCGGGGACTAGCGGGGATACAAGAGACCCAGTACTTC.

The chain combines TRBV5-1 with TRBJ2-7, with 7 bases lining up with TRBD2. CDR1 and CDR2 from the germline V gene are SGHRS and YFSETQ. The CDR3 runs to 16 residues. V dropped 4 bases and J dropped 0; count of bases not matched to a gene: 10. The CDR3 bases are TGCGCCAGCAGCCTGGGGTACAGCGGGAACTCCTACGAGCAGTACTTC. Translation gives CASSLGYSGNSYEQYF.

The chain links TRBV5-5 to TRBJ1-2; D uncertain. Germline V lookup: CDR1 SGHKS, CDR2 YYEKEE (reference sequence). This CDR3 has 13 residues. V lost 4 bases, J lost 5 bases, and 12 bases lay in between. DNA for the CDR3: TGTGCCAGCAGCATCCATCCTCCGTATGGCTACACCTTC. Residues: CASSIHPPYGYTF.